This is a list of T cell receptor beta chains from one sample in a study of blood T cell repertoires in COVID-19. Produced via immunoSEQ multiplex PCR; TCRdb's table is partial and in-frame only. Here the sample spans about 500,000 clones, roughly nine tenths being singletons. Specimen: peripheral blood. These receptors originate from a woman aged 50 to 60 with COVID-19, enrolled during active disease. Both conserved end residues are part of each CDR3. D genes are given only for firm matches. Where a row states a size, it is once, few, many or the class of an expanded clone; other rows omit it.

>19|TRBV7-8|NA|TRBJ1-4|NA
CASSLYYDPTAATNEKLFF
TGTGCCAGCAGCCTATACTACGACCCCACCGCTGCAACTAATGAAAAACTGTTTTTT
>14|TRBV15|TRBD1|TRBJ1-2|few
CATSSIGQGYGYTF
TGTGCCACCAGCAGCATAGGACAGGGGTATGGCTACACCTTC
>16|TRBV6-2/TRBV6-3|TRBD1|TRBJ1-4|NA
CASSLPGQGWDEKLFF
TGTGCCAGCAGTTTACCCGGACAGGGATGGGATGAAAAACTGTTTTTT
>17|TRBV24-1|TRBD1|TRBJ1-2|NA
CATSHSPRTGAFWDYTF
TGTGCCACCAGCCATTCTCCACGGACAGGCGCCTTTTGGGACTACACCTTC
>14|TRBV6-2/TRBV6-3|TRBD2|TRBJ2-2|NA
CASSAGVNTGELFF
TGTGCCAGCAGTGCGGGGGTGAACACCGGGGAGCTGTTTTTT
>16|TRBV19|TRBD1|TRBJ1-6|once
CASRIDRASPNSPLHF
TGTGCCAGTAGGATCGACAGGGCCTCACCAAATTCACCCCTCCACTTT
>11|TRBV20-1|NA|TRBJ1-2|NA
CSAASRVGYTF
TGCAGTGCCGCTAGTAGAGTTGGCTACACCTTC
>15|TRBV5-8|NA|TRBJ1-2|once
CASSLSGGMIYGYTF
TGTGCCAGCAGCTTGTCGGGGGGCATGATCTATGGCTACACCTTC
>15|TRBV6-5|NA|TRBJ1-5|few
CASSPQVNSNQPQHF
TGTGCCAGCAGTCCCCAGGTTAATAGCAATCAGCCCCAGCATTTT
>11|TRBV18|NA|TRBJ2-1|NA
CASSPSGSQFF
TGTGCCAGCTCCCCATCGGGGTCCCAGTTCTTC
>16|TRBV12-2|NA|TRBJ2-6|NA
CASRSTGSPGANVLTF
TGTGCAAGTCGATCCACAGGGTCTCCTGGGGCCAACGTCCTGACTTTC
>15|TRBV11-3|TRBD2|TRBJ2-1|once
CASSFSGGTYNEQFF
TGTGCCAGCAGCTTTAGCGGGGGCACCTACAATGAGCAGTTCTTC
>17|TRBV3-1/TRBV3-2|NA|TRBJ2-1|NA
CASSQDQGVSGPQEQFF
TGTGCCAGCAGCCAAGATCAAGGGGTCTCAGGGCCCCAGGAGCAGTTCTTC
>16|TRBV2|NA|TRBJ1-3|NA
CASRRSGGLSGNTIYF
TGTGCCAGCAGGAGGAGTGGGGGACTCTCTGGAAACACCATATATTTT
>16|TRBV18|NA|TRBJ1-4|NA
CASSPFLGGTNEKLFF
TGTGCCAGCTCACCCTTTTTGGGGGGTACTAATGAAAAACTGTTTTTT
>14|TRBV5-1|NA|TRBJ1-4|NA
CASSSTELNEKLFF
TGCGCCAGCAGCTCGACTGAACTTAATGAAAAACTGTTTTTT
>14|TRBV24-1|NA|TRBJ2-5|NA
CATSSRGRSETQYF
TGTGCCACCAGTTCACGGGGGAGGTCGGAGACCCAGTACTTC
>12|TRBV5-1|NA|TRBJ2-7|NA
CASGQNTYEQYF
TGCGCCAGCGGCCAGAATACCTACGAGCAGTACTTC
>14|TRBV4-1|NA|TRBJ2-5|NA
CASSQESGRETQYF
TGCGCCAGCAGCCAAGAATCAGGGAGGGAGACCCAGTACTTC
>15|TRBV19|NA|TRBJ1-1|NA
CASSIATGIVTEAFF
TGTGCCAGTAGTATAGCCACAGGGATAGTCACTGAAGCTTTCTTT
>14|TRBV19|TRBD1|TRBJ1-1|NA
CASSTRQGRTEAFF
TGTGCCAGTAGTACTAGACAGGGAAGGACCGAAGCTTTCTTT
>14|TRBV5-1|TRBD1|TRBJ1-1|NA
CASSPDRADTEAFF
TGCGCCAGCAGCCCGGACAGGGCGGACACTGAAGCTTTCTTT
>14|TRBV7-2|NA|TRBJ1-1|NA
CASSLDAGSTEAFF
TGTGCCAGCAGCTTAGACGCAGGGTCGACTGAAGCTTTCTTT
>12|TRBV11-2|NA|TRBJ2-1|once
CASSQLMNEQFF
TGTGCCAGCAGTCAGTTGATGAATGAGCAGTTCTTC
>13|TRBV6-5|TRBD1|TRBJ2-7|NA
CASLSDREYEQYF
TGTGCCAGCCTCTCCGACAGGGAATACGAGCAGTACTTC
>15|TRBV3-1/TRBV3-2|TRBD2|TRBJ2-1|NA
CASSLLATTHNEQFF
TGTGCCAGCAGCCTACTAGCGACGACGCACAATGAGCAGTTCTTC
>14|TRBV6-5|NA|TRBJ1-5|once
CASRARNSNQPQHF
TGTGCCAGCAGGGCACGAAATAGCAATCAGCCCCAGCATTTT
>15|TRBV5-1|TRBD1|TRBJ2-1|NA
CASSSKLTGKDEQFF
TGCGCCAGCAGCTCTAAACTGACAGGGAAGGATGAGCAGTTCTTC
>17|TRBV7-2|NA|TRBJ2-3|NA
CASSLPGAGAFTDTQYF
TGTGCCAGCAGCCTCCCAGGGGCGGGGGCTTTCACAGATACGCAGTATTTT
>15|TRBV7-9|NA|TRBJ2-2|NA
CASSWTATNTGELFF
TGTGCCAGCAGCTGGACAGCTACGAACACCGGGGAGCTGTTTTTT
>15|TRBV19|NA|TRBJ1-2|NA
CASSINQAALSGYTF
TGTGCCAGTAGTATTAACCAGGCTGCCCTCTCTGGCTACACCTTC
>14|TRBV7-3|TRBD2|TRBJ2-1|NA
CASRRSGGAPEQFF
TGTGCCAGCAGGAGGAGCGGGGGGGCCCCGGAGCAGTTCTTC